This T cell receptor beta chain comes out of a study of T cells after yellow fever vaccination (dated by TCRdb to about 2019). At the level of the whole study: The SMART-Seq v4 Ultra Low Input RNA kit was used to prepare libraries from fractions with low cell numbers. Blood was collected at multiple timepoints before and after primary and secondary immunization, and bulk PBMC replicates and cell subsets were isolated. To track T-cell clones before and after primary and booster YFV17D yellow fever vaccination, bulk TCR alpha and beta repertoires were sequenced longitudinally. The cohort comprised two healthy male donors, one aged 18 to 30 and one aged 30 to 40 years. Overall results and qualifications from the work: Because abundant contaminating clonotypes from the bulk population could be contained in FACS-sorted repertoires, computational filtering was required. Compared with the primary T-cell response, the secondary T-cell response was faster but weaker, reaching its peak on day 5 rather than on day 15. Most clones expanded after primary vaccination were re-detected after the booster (almost 98% of CD4 and more than 70% of CD8), suggesting broad memory maintenance. Because the study included only a couple of donors, the extent to which the findings can be generalized is limited. A small share of clonotypes was detected in both CD4 and CD8 compartments, with the overlap likely arising from convergent recombination.

This clonotype came up once. No cognate antigen has been identified for it. No clone much larger than this one lies a single base away; base qualities are absent. One read alone provides weak support. Reading from cysteine to phenylalanine, the CDR3 counts 15 amino acids. Solely the CDR3 DNA is kept, with 45 bases framed from the first base. The germline V gene encodes CDR1 SEHNR and CDR2 FQNEAQ (reference sequence). V was cut back by 5 bases and J by 2 bases, leaving a gap of 13 bases between them. TCRdb lists the instrument as Illumina NovaSeq 6000. Synthesis of TCR cDNA relied on 5'RACE template switching, a step that introduced a universal primer site along with unique molecular identifiers. Priming for cDNA synthesis came from both the TCR alpha and TCR beta constant segments. Library amplification involved two PCR steps, and the second step added sample barcodes and sequencing adapters. Libraries were sequenced on Illumina HiSeq 2500 (2x100 bp) or NovaSeq (2x150 bp). Concerning the study's data processing: Demultiplexing of reads and collapsing into UMI consensus sequences were performed with MIGEC, and V(D)J alignment was carried out with MiXCR. Clonotypes responding to the vaccine were identified with edgeR on replicate PBMC samples, with the criteria of FDR below 0.01 and a log2 fold change above 5 up to day 15. Bulk clonotypes were assigned CD4 or CD8 identity according to which sequenced CD4 or CD8 repertoire held them at higher abundance. Starting from the raw public reads, TCRdb applied fastp trimming at Q25, assembled clones with MiXCR and retained in-frame beta chains. CDR3 protein duplicates are merged, each entry listing the most common genes and DNA. The V and J calls shown here were made by TCRdb, not taken from the authors' results. In all, the sample holds 300,000 or so distinct CDR3 sequences, and roughly 8.7% of those were seen once. Jointly, the top ten make up around 3.3% of the sample.

Read against the paper, the sample's treatment or condition label means: live attenuated yellow fever vaccine strain. A standard Ficoll-Paque protocol was used to isolate PBMCs from peripheral blood. Dynabeads CD4 and CD8 positive selection kits were used to isolate CD4 and CD8 T-cell fractions. RNA was extracted with TriZol from bulk PBMCs, CD4 and CD8 fractions, and dextramer-positive and dextramer-negative fractions. Rearrangement joined TRBV7-9 to TRBJ1-5; there is no confident call for the D gene. This TCR was sampled from a man between 18 and 35 years old who received the YFV17D yellow fever vaccine. The sample in question was CD4+ T cells sorted from PBMCs, obtained 5 days after the yellow fever booster vaccination. The CDR3 protein: CASSPEDWRNQPQHF. The DNA sequence follows: TGTGCCAGCAGCCCGGAAGACTGGCGCAATCAGCCCCAGCATTTT.